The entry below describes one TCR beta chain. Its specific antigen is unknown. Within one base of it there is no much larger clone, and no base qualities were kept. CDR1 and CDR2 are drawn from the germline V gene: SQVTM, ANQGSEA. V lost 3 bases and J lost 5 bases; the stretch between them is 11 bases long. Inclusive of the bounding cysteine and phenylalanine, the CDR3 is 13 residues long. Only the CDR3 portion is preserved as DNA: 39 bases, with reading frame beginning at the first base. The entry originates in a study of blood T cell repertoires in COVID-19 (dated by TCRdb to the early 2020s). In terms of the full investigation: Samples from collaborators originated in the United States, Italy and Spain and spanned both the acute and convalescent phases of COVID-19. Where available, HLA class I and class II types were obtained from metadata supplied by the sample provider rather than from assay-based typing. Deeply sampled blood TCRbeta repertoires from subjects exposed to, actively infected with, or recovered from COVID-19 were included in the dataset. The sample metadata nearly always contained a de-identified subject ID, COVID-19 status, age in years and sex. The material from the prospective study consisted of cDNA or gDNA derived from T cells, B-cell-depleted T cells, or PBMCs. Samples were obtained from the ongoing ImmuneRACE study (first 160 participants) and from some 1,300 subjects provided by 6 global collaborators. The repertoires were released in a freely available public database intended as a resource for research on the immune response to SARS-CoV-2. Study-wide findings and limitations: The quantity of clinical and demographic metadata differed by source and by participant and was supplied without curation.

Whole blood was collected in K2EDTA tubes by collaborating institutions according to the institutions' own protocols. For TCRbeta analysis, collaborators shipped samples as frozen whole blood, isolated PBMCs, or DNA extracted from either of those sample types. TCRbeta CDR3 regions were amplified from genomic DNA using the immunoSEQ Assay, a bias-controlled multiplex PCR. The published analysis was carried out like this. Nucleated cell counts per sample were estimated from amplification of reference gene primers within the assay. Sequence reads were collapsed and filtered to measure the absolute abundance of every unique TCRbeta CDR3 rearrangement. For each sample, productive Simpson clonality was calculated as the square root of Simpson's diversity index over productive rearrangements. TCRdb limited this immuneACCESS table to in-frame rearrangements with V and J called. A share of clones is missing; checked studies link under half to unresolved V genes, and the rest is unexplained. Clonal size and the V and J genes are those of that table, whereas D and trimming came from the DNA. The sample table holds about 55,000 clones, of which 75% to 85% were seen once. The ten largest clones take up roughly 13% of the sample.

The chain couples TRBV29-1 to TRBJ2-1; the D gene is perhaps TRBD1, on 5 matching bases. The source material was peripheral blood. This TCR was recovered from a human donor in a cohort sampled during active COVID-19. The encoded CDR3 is CSVDREGNNEQFF. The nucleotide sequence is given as TGCAGCGTTGACAGGGAAGGTAACAATGAGCAGTTCTTC.